This T cell receptor beta chain was identified in a study of T cells in Graves' hyperthyroidism and ophthalmopathy (dated by TCRdb to between 2019 and 2020). About the full investigation: A discovery cohort of roughly 100 patients, about 40 with Graves' ophthalmopathy and approximately 55 with stable Graves' hyperthyroidism, was used to find distinguishing TCR V-J signatures. Prospective prediction of ophthalmopathy was tested in an independent validation cohort of approximately 19 hyperthyroidism patients and approximately 17 patients who later progressed to ophthalmopathy. The 95 to 100 discovery patients were randomly split 7:3 into training and test sets. In addition, the study compared T-cell repertoires in thyroid tissue and in blood from six Graves' hyperthyroidism patients. After blood sampling, hyperthyroidism patients were treated with methimazole at a starting dose of 30 mg daily, and ophthalmopathy patients were treated with high-dose intravenous methylprednisolone. The paper describes TCR Vbeta CDR3 sequencing of 140 or so peripheral blood samples, made up of some 40 ophthalmopathy patients, some 80 hyperthyroidism patients and 17 progressor patients.

Stable Graves' hyperthyroidism was defined as the absence of progression to ophthalmopathy over 18 months of follow-up. The hyperthyroidism patients were between 18 and 65 years old and newly diagnosed, with a disease duration of less than 2 months. The study excluded patients with uncontrolled infections, other autoimmune diseases, pregnancy or lactation. Diagnoses were established on the basis of clinical symptoms, serum thyroxine and TRAb, thyroid ultrasound, and orbital computed tomography. Trizol reagent was used to extract total RNA, and RNA quality was then checked on an Agilent 2100 Bioanalyzer. The study at large found these results: Most expanded thyroid clonotypes (frequency above 0.001) were also detected in blood, suggesting blood repertoires may reflect thyroid immune responses. A 13 V-J signature model separated ophthalmopathy from stable hyperthyroidism, with around 88% sensitivity and roughly 84% specificity in cross-validation and 80%/75% in testing. During validation, the model predicted progression to ophthalmopathy a median of around six months ahead of onset, with around 65% sensitivity and 72.22% specificity. No statistical method was used to set the sample size in advance, and investigators knew the group allocation.

The CDR3 starts with the cysteine, ends with the phenylalanine, and has 17 residues. The entry retains the CDR3 DNA only, 51 bases that are in frame from base 1. The junction shows trimming of 5 bases on V and 4 bases on J, and the gene matches do not reach 9 bases of it. CDR1 SNHLY and CDR2 FYNNEI were looked up in the germline V gene. Note on this clonotype: Its target antigen remains unknown. No base-level quality is on record; no much larger clone is a single base apart.

The TCR beta CDR3 regions were amplified from the RNA transcripts. The TCR CDR3 was subjected to a first round of RT-PCR using the HTBI primer set and the Qiagen OneStep RT-PCR kit. The libraries were constructed in a second round of multiplex PCR and then size-selected and purified. Sequencing of the libraries was done on an Illumina HiSeq2000 using paired-end 100 bp reads. The published analysis was carried out like this. Raw data were processed with SOAPnuke, discarding reads with adapters, uncalled bases, mean Phred below 15, or no exact constant-primer or identifier match. High-quality paired reads were merged with COPE v1.2.5, and unique nucleotide sequences were defined as clonotypes. MiTCR v1.1 was used to align clonotypes to the IMGT TRBV, TRBD and TRBJ reference segments. The analysis included only V-J combinations with a frequency above 0.0001, which together covered approximately 99% of the repertoires. A TCS score was defined as the ratio between F50 (clonal expansion) and ExV (chaos), using BLOSUM62-based TCRdist between CDR3 peptides within each V-J. Welch's t-statistics and random forest reduced roughly 500 V-J features to 13, which were used in a naive Bayes classifier (R e1071). Clones were called with MiXCR by TCRdb after fastp trimmed the public reads at Q25, and only in-frame beta chains were retained. Entries are consolidated by CDR3 protein sequence, retaining the most common genes and DNA. The V and J calls, along with clone size, are taken from TCRdb and not from the paper's own processing. The sample yields approximately 590,000 distinct CDR3 sequences; about 45% were counted once. The ten largest account for approximately 8.2% of the sample.

The source of this sequence is a woman younger than 30 with Graves' hyperthyroidism. Donor details come from another sample of the same person, matched by shared clones. Input material: peripheral blood or thyroid tissue (not recorded which). The chain is assembled from TRBV2 and TRBJ2-5; a stretch of 14 junction bases matches TRBD2. The CDR3 protein: CASSTYGTSGSGETQYF. The DNA sequence reads TGTGCCAGCAGTACATACGGGACTAGCGGGAGTGGAGAGACCCAGTACTTC.